Listed below are T cell receptor beta chains from one sample, sequenced in a study of T cells during gluten challenge in celiac disease. TCRdb re-called the single-cell sequencing reads through MiXCR, storing one row per CDR3 protein. The sample shows about 190 distinct CDR3 sequences, approximately 53% of them seen only once. The material sequenced was gluten-specific CD4+ T cells sorted from blood using tetramers, taken at baseline or on day 6, 14 or 28 of gluten challenge (not recorded which). These receptors were taken from a male donor with celiac disease. Both conserved end residues are part of each CDR3. The D gene is left open where the match is weak. Clone size is stated in some rows and not others, as once, few, many or a class when expanded.

v_gene,j_gene,d_gene,abundance,CDR3nt,CDR3aa
TRBV7-3,TRBJ1-6,.,hyperexpanded,TGTGCCAGCAGCTTAGACCCCTGGGGTTCACCCCTCCACTTT,CASSLDPWGSPLHF
TRBV29-1,TRBJ2-7,.,.,TGCAGCGTTGAAGTGGGCAGGGGCGGCGAGCAGTACTTC,CSVEVGRGGEQYF
TRBV5-6,TRBJ2-7,TRBD1,.,TGTGCCAGCAGCTTGGTGGGGGGAACAGGGGGCGAGCAGTACTTC,CASSLVGGTGGEQYF
TRBV20-1,TRBJ2-2,.,.,TGCAGTGCTAGAGATAGGGCAGGGTTGAACACCGGGGAGCTGTTTTTT,CSARDRAGLNTGELFF
TRBV5-8,TRBJ1-1,.,.,TGTGCCAGCAGCCGGGGCCGGGGAGGTGAAGCTTTCTTT,CASSRGRGGEAFF
TRBV20-1,TRBJ2-2,TRBD2,.,TGCAGTGCTAGAGATCGGGGGGGGCTCAGTACCGGGGAGCTGTTTTTT,CSARDRGGLSTGELFF
TRBV7-2,TRBJ1-5,TRBD1,.,TGTGCCAGCAGCAATATCGGACAGGGGGAGCAGCCCCAGCATTTT,CASSNIGQGEQPQHF
TRBV7-6,TRBJ2-3,TRBD2,hyperexpanded,TGTGCCAGCAGCTTACTCCATTGGGGGGCGGGGGGCCTTACAGATACGCAGTATTTT,CASSLLHWGAGGLTDTQYF
TRBV20-1,TRBJ1-4,.,hyperexpanded,TGCAGTGCAGGCCCAGGGGATGAAAAACTGTTTTTT,CSAGPGDEKLFF
TRBV29-1,TRBJ1-5,TRBD1,.,TGCAGCGTTGCTACAGGGGAATGGGGTCAGCCCCAGCATTTT,CSVATGEWGQPQHF
TRBV11-2,TRBJ1-2,.,.,TGTGCCAGCAGCTTACACTCAAAGTCTACCTATGGCTACACCTTC,CASSLHSKSTYGYTF
TRBV3-1,TRBJ2-2,.,.,TGTGCCAGCAGCCAAGCGTTATCCGGGGAGCTGTTTTTT,CASSQALSGELFF
TRBV20-1,TRBJ1-6,.,hyperexpanded,TGCAGTGCTAGTATGGGTTTTGATTCACCCCTCCACTTT,CSASMGFDSPLHF
TRBV7-2,TRBJ2-3,.,few,TGTGCCAGCAGCATCCGGTCCCTTAGCACAGATACGCAGTATTTT,CASSIRSLSTDTQYF
TRBV7-6,TRBJ2-1,TRBD1,medium-sized,TGTGCCAGCAGCGCAGTAGTCAGACAGGGGGCAAATGAGCAGTTCTTC,CASSAVVRQGANEQFF
TRBV7-2,TRBJ2-2,.,few,TGTGCCAGCAGCTTAAGGAGTCTAGACGGCGGGGAGCTTTTTTTT,CASSLRSLDGGELFF
TRBV19,TRBJ2-2,.,.,TGTGCCAGCAGTATAGACGGATGGAGTACCGGGGAGCTGTTTTTT,CASSIDGWSTGELFF